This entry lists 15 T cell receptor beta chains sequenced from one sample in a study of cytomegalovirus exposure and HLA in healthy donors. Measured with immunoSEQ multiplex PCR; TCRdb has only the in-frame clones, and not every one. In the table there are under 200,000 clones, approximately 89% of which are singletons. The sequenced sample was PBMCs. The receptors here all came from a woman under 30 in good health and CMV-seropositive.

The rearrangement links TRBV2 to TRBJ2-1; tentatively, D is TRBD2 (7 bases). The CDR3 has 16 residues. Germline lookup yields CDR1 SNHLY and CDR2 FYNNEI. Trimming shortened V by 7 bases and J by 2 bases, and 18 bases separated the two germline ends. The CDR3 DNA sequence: TGTGCCAGCACAAGGGGGGGGCGGATAACCTACAATGAGCAGTTCTTC. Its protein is CASTRGGRITYNEQFF.

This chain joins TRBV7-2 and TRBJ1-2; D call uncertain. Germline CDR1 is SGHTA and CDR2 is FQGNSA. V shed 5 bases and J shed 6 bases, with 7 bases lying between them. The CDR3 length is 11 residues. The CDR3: CASSLGDGYTF. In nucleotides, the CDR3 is TGTGCCAGCAGCCTCGGGGATGGCTACACCTTC.

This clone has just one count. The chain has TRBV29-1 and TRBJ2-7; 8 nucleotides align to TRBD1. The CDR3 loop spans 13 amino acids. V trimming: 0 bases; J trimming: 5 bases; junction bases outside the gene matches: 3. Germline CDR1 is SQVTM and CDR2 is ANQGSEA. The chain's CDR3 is CSVEETGAHEQYF. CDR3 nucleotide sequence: TGCAGCGTTGAAGAGACAGGGGCCCACGAGCAGTACTTC.

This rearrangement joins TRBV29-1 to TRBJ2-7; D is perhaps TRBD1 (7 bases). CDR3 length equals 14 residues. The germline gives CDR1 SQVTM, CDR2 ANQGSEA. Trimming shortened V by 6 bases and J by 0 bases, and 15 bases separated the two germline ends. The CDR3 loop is CSVAGQTNSYEQYF. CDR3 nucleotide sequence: TGCAGCGTCGCGGGACAGACAAACTCCTACGAGCAGTACTTC.

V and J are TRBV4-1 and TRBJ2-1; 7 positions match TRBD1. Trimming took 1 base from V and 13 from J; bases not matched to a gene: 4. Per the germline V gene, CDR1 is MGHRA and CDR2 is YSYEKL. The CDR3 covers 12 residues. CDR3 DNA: TGCGCCAGCAGCCAAGTGGGACAGATACAGTTCTTC. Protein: CASSQVGQIQFF.

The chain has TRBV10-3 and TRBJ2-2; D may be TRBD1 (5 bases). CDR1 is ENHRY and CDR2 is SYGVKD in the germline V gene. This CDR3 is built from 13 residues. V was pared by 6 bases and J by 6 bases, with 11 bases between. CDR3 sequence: CAIRAQESGELFF. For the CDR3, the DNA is TGTGCCATCAGGGCACAGGAATCCGGGGAGCTGTTTTTT.

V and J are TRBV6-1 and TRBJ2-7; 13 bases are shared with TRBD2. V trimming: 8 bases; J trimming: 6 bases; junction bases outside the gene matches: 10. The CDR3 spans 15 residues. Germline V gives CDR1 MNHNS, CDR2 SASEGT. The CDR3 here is CASVLRTSGSAEQYF. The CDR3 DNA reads TGTGCCAGCGTATTGCGGACTAGCGGGAGCGCCGAGCAGTACTTC.

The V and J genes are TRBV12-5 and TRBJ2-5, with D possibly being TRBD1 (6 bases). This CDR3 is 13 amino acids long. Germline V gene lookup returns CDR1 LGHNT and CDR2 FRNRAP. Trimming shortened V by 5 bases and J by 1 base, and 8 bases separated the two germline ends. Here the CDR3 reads CASGRDTQETQYF. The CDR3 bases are TGTGCTAGTGGTCGGGACACCCAAGAGACCCAGTACTTC. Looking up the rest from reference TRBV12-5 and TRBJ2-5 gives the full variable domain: DARVTQTPRHKVTEMGQEVTMRCQPILGHNTVFWYRQTMMQGLELLAYFRNRAPLDDSGMPKDRFSAEMPDATLATLKIQPSEPRDSAVYFCASGRDTQETQYFGPGTRLLVL.

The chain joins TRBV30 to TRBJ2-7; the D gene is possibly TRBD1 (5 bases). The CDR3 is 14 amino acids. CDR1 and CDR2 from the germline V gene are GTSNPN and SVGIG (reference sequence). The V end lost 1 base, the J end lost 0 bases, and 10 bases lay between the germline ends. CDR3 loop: CAWSEDSFSYEQYF. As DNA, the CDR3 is TGTGCCTGGAGTGAAGACAGCTTCTCCTACGAGCAGTACTTC.

This CDR3 reads CASSWGQGAGANVLTF. As DNA, the CDR3 is TGTGCCAGCAGTTGGGGACAGGGGGCTGGGGCCAACGTCCTGACTTTC. The rearrangement uses TRBV2 and TRBJ2-6; the match to TRBD1 covers 11 bases. With V trimmed by 5 bases and J by 2 bases, 2 bases remained unmatched. Germline V gene data show CDR1 as SNHLY and CDR2 as FYNNEI. This CDR3 has 16 residues.

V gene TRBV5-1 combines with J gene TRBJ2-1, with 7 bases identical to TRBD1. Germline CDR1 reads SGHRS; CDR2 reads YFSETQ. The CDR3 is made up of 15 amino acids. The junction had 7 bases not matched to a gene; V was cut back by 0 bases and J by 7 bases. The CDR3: CASSLVGTDNNEQFF. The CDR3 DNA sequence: TGCGCCAGCAGCTTGGTGGGGACAGACAATAATGAGCAGTTCTTC.

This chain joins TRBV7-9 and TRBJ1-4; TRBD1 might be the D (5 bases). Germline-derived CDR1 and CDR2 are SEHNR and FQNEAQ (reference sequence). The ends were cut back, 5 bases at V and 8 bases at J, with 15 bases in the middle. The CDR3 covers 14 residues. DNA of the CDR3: TGTGCCAGCAGCCAAGGGGCCCTGGTGGAAAAACTGTTTTTT. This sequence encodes CASSQGALVEKLFF.

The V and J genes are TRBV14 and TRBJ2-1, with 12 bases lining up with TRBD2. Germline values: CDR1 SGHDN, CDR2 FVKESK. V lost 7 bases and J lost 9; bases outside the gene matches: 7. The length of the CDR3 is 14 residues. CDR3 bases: TGTGCCAGCAAGCTAGCGGGAGGGCCCTTTGAGCAGTTCTTC. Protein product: CASKLAGGPFEQFF.

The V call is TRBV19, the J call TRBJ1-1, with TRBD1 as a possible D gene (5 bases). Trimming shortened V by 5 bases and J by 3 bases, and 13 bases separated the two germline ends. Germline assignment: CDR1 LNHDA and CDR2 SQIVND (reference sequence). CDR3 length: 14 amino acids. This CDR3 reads CASSDGDWDTEAFF. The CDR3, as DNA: TGTGCCAGTAGTGACGGGGACTGGGACACTGAAGCTTTCTTT.

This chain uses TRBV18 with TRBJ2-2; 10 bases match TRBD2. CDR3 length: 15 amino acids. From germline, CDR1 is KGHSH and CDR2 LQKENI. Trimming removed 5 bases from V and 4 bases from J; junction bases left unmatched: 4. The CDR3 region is CASSSQREGTGELFF. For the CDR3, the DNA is TGTGCCAGCTCATCACAGCGGGAGGGCACCGGGGAGCTGTTTTTT.